These 14 T cell receptor beta chains were sequenced from one sample in a study of blood T cell repertoires in COVID-19. Sequencing used immunoSEQ multiplex PCR; TCRdb keeps in-frame clones, though not all of them. This sample has some 400,000 clones, with 80% to 90% found just once. The sample was PBMCs or T cells enriched from blood (not recorded which). These receptors all come from a young man who had recovered from COVID-19.

The chain is built from TRBV10-3 and TRBJ1-2, with 7 bases matching TRBD1. The CDR3 has 13 residues. The V segment lost 7 bases and the J segment 3 bases; nucleotides outside the gene matches: 5. The germline CDR1 and CDR2 sequences are ENHRY and SYGVKD. CDR3 in amino acids: CAIKRTGDYGYTF. CDR3 DNA sequence: TGTGCCATCAAAAGGACAGGAGACTATGGCTACACCTTC.

The chain uses TRBV7-2 and TRBJ1-1; 7 bases fit TRBD1. The CDR3 sequence is 15 residues long. CDR1 is SGHTA and CDR2 is FQGNSA in the germline V gene. Trimming at V came to 5 bases and at J to 1 base, leaving 7 bases not matched to a gene. CDR3 sequence reads: CASSRNPGGNTEAFF. The CDR3 coding sequence is TGTGCCAGCAGCCGTAACCCAGGGGGGAACACTGAAGCTTTCTTT.

This clone has a handful of counts. V and J are TRBV30 and TRBJ1-5; no clear D. The germline V gene encodes CDR1 GTSNPN and CDR2 SVGIG (reference sequence). The V end was cut by 2 bases, the J end by 4 bases, with 9 bases between. This CDR3 has 13 amino acids. As DNA, the CDR3 is TGTGCCTGGAGTCCGGGGTTTAATCAGCCCCAGCATTTT. It codes for CAWSPGFNQPQHF.

This chain links TRBV6-5 with TRBJ1-5; D may be TRBD1 (6 bases). The ends were cut back, 6 bases at V and 6 bases at J, with 15 bases in the middle. CDR1 and CDR2 from the germline V gene are MNHEY and SVGAGI. This CDR3 is built from 14 residues. CDR3 residues: CASSQGRVGQPQHF. The CDR3 DNA reads TGTGCCAGCAGCCAGGGGAGGGTAGGTCAGCCCCAGCATTTT.

This chain joins TRBV4-3 and TRBJ2-1, with 10 bases matching TRBD2. Germline values: CDR1 LGHNA, CDR2 YSLEER. Trimming took 1 base from V and 3 from J; bases not matched to a gene: 3. This CDR3 is built from 16 residues. DNA for the CDR3: TGCGCCAGCAGCCAAGGGACTAGCGGATACTACAATGAGCAGTTCTTC. Translated, it gives CASSQGTSGYYNEQFF.

The V gene is TRBV20-1, the J gene TRBJ2-7; D not certain. V was cut by 2 bases and J by 3 bases, with 5 bases left in between. There are 11 residues in the CDR3. CDR1 is DFQATT and CDR2 is SNEGSKA in the germline V gene (reference sequence). The CDR3, as DNA: TGCAGTGCTAGACAGGACTACGAGCAGTACTTC. This translates into CSARQDYEQYF.

This sequence joins TRBV6-5 and TRBJ2-5; 12 nucleotides line up with TRBD2. The V gene end was trimmed by 8 bases and the J gene end by 3 bases; junction bases not matched to a gene: 4. From germline, CDR1 is MNHEY and CDR2 SVGAGI. CDR3 length: 14 amino acids. DNA for the CDR3: TGTGCCAGCTCGACTAGCGGGGGAAAAGAGACCCAGTACTTC. It codes for CASSTSGGKETQYF.

The chain is built from TRBV19 and TRBJ2-5, with 9 bases identical to TRBD1. Germline V gene lookup returns CDR1 LNHDA and CDR2 SQIVND (reference sequence). Losses at the gene ends were 7 bases for V and 5 bases for J; bases not matched to a gene: 11. The CDR3 is 15 amino acids. CDR3 protein: CASKTSATGGETQYF. In nucleotides, the CDR3 is TGTGCCAGTAAAACGTCGGCGACAGGGGGTGAGACCCAGTACTTC.

The gene calls are TRBV11-2 and TRBJ2-7; the D gene is possibly TRBD1 (6 bases). The CDR3 covers 14 residues. V dropped 5 bases and J dropped 6 bases, with 17 bases sitting between them. The germline gives CDR1 SGHAT, CDR2 FQNNGV. This CDR3 reads CASSQTRGWFEQYF. For the CDR3, the DNA is TGTGCCAGCAGCCAAACTAGGGGGTGGTTCGAGCAGTACTTC.

The chain joins TRBV12-3 or TRBV12-4 to TRBJ2-7; D gene ambiguous. The CDR3 covers 12 residues. V dropped 2 bases and J dropped 8 bases, with 10 bases sitting between them. CDR3 amino acids: CASSLLGVKQYF. In DNA, the CDR3 is TGTGCCAGCAGTTTACTCGGAGTTAAGCAGTACTTC.

This clone appeared once. This sequence joins TRBV27 and TRBJ1-5, with TRBD1 matching 10 bases. Per the germline V gene, CDR1 is MNHEY and CDR2 is SMNVEV (reference sequence). V was clipped by 8 bases and J by 6 bases; unmatched bases: 4. This CDR3 is built from 13 residues. CDR3 DNA: TGTGCCAGCGGGGACAGGGGAGGTCAGCCCCAGCATTTT. Its protein is CASGDRGGQPQHF.

The chain recombines TRBV5-1 with TRBJ2-1; 9 bases map to TRBD2. Losses at the gene ends were 0 bases for V and 6 bases for J; bases not matched to a gene: 7. CDR3 length equals 16 residues. The germline CDR1 and CDR2 sequences are SGHRS and YFSETQ. The CDR3 DNA reads TGCGCCAGCAGCTTGGACTGGCGGGGGGGCTTCAATGAGCAGTTCTTC. It yields the protein CASSLDWRGGFNEQFF.

The J gene is TRBJ1-5, the V gene TRBV16, with 10 bases matching TRBD1. V was pared by 4 bases and J by 5 bases, with 5 bases of the junction left unmatched. CDR1 is KGHSY and CDR2 is FQNENV in the germline V gene. The CDR3 consists of 15 residues. The CDR3 DNA reads as TGTGCCAGCAGCCCTCCGGGACAGGGGCATCAGCCCCAGCATTTT. Translated, it gives CASSPPGQGHQPQHF.

This clone was detected a few times. This rearrangement joins TRBV13 to TRBJ2-7; 11 bases line up with TRBD1. The ends lost 5 bases at V and 3 bases at J; junction bases unmatched: 6. CDR3 size: 15 residues. The germline V gene encodes CDR1 PRHDT and CDR2 FYEKMQ (reference sequence). This chain's CDR3 is CASSRRDRGFYEQYF. The CDR3 DNA is TGTGCCAGCAGCCGTCGGGACAGGGGGTTCTACGAGCAGTACTTC.